This T cell receptor beta chain is drawn from a study of blood T cell repertoires in COVID-19. Study context: Both acute and convalescent COVID-19 samples were obtained from the United States, Italy and Spain.

In germline, CDR1 is SGHAT, CDR2 FQNNGV. Trimming took 3 bases from V and 3 from J, leaving 9 bases between them. The CDR3 extends over 13 amino acids. Libraries were prepared by immunoSEQ multiplex PCR; TCRdb keeps only in-frame clonotypes and omits some of them. In the table there are about 400,000 clones, roughly 87% of which are singletons. The sequencing sample was made of PBMCs or T cells enriched from blood (not recorded which). The gene calls are TRBV11-2 and TRBJ2-7; tentatively, D is TRBD1 (5 bases). The origin of this receptor is a woman between 18 and 29 years old with acute COVID-19. This CDR3 reads CASSFHRYYEQYF. CDR3 nucleotides: TGTGCCAGCAGCTTCCACAGGTACTACGAGCAGTACTTC.